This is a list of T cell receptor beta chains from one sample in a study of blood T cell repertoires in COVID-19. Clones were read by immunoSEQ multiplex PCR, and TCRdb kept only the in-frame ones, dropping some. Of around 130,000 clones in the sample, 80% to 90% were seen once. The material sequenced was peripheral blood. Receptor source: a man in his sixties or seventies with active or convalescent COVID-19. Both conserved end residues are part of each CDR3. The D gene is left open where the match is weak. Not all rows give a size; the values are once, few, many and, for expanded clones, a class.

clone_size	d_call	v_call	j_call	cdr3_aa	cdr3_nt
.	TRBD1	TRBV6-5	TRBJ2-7	CAIASGTGSSYEQYF	TGTGCCATCGCATCCGGGACAGGTAGCTCCTACGAGCAGTACTTC
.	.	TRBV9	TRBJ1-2	CASSVGDNSYGYTF	TGTGCCAGCAGCGTAGGGGACAACTCCTATGGCTACACCTTC
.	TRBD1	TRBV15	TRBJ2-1	CATSRGAPTGYDNEQFF	TGTGCCACCAGCAGAGGGGCCCCGACAGGGTACGACAATGAGCAGTTCTTC
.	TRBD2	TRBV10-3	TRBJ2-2	CAITRGSGRAIPGELFF	TGTGCCATCACCCGGGGTAGCGGGAGGGCCATTCCCGGGGAGCTGTTTTTT
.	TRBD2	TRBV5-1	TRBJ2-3	CASRLSGASTDTQYF	TGCGCCAGCAGGCTTAGCGGGGCTAGCACAGATACGCAGTATTTT
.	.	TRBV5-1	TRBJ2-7	CARAPRGGGSYEQYF	TGCGCCCGAGCCCCTCGGGGAGGGGGGTCCTACGAGCAGTACTTC
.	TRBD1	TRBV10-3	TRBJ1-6	CAISDRTGTNSPLHF	TGTGCCATCAGTGACCGGACAGGGACTAATTCACCCCTCCACTTT
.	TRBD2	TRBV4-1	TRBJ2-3	CASSSRLAGGTDTQYF	TGCGCCAGCAGCAGCCGACTAGCGGGAGGGACAGATACGCAGTATTTT
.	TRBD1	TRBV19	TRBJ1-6	CASRLTGGFYNSPLHF	TGTGCCAGTAGGCTAACAGGGGGATTTTATAATTCACCCCTCCACTTT
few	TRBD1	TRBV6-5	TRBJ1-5	CASGRGLENQPQHF	TGTGCCAGCGGTAGGGGGCTCGAGAATCAGCCCCAGCATTTT
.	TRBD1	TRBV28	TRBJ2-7	CASSFLRDRVGEQYF	TGTGCCAGCAGTTTTTTGAGGGACAGGGTAGGCGAGCAGTACTTC
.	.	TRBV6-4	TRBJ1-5	CASSDGGNQPQHF	TGTGCCAGCAGTGACGGAGGCAATCAGCCCCAGCATTTT
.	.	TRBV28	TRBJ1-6	CASSFPGLESSPLHF	TGTGCCAGCAGTTTCCCAGGCTTAGAGAGTTCACCCCTCCACTTT
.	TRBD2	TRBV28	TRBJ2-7	CASSSGLAVSYEQYF	TGTGCCAGCAGTTCAGGACTAGCGGTCTCCTACGAGCAGTACTTC
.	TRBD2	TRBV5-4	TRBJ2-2	CASSFSTSGTGELFF	TGTGCCAGCAGCTTTTCGACTAGCGGAACCGGGGAGCTGTTTTTT
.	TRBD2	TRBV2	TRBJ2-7	CASSVLAGSSYEQYF	TGTGCCAGCAGTGTGCTAGCGGGTAGCTCCTACGAGCAGTACTTC
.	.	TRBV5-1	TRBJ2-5	CASSLAGGGETQYF	TGCGCCAGCAGCTTGGCCGGGGGTGGGGAGACCCAGTACTTC